This TCR beta chain was identified in a study of OX40 agonist ivuxolimab in advanced cancers. Describing the broader study: The costimulatory receptor OX40 (CD134) was targeted by ivuxolimab, a fully human IgG2 agonistic monoclonal antibody. A male proportion of 82.7% and a mean age of approximately 62 years, ranging from 23 to 79, were recorded for the dose-escalation cohort. Peripheral TCRbeta sequencing aimed to test whether ivuxolimab altered TCR sequence diversity and caused clonal T-cell expansion. Of the approximately 50 dose-escalation patients, hepatocellular carcinoma was present in roughly 19, melanoma in approximately 15, renal cell carcinoma in 9 and head and neck cancer in 9. Intravenous ivuxolimab was administered to patients every 2 weeks at six dose levels: 0.01, 0.1, 0.3, 1.5, 3 and 10 mg/kg. Three dose-escalation patients achieved partial responses, one with hepatocellular carcinoma and two with cutaneous melanoma. Patients were allowed to have had prior anti-PD-1, anti-PD-L1 or anti-CTLA-4 therapy, and more than 35% of the dose-escalation patients had been treated with checkpoint inhibitors. The paper covers the monotherapy dose-escalation part of the phase I ivuxolimab trial, which included N = 52 patients.

V and J lose 6 bases and 8 bases, and a span of 16 bases separates them. The CDR3 has 12 amino acids, counting the end cysteine and phenylalanine. CDR3 DNA only is kept here, 36 bases in frame from base 1. Per the germline V gene, SQVTM is the CDR1 and ANQGSEA is the CDR2. As for this clone: The specificity of this receptor is unknown. Within one base of it there is no much larger clone, and no base qualities were kept.

The trial excluded patients who had a history of autoimmune disease or were on systemic immunosuppression. Peripheral blood for TCR sequencing was collected from all dose cohorts at baseline, on cycle 4 day 1, and on cycle 7 day 1. Samples were obtained from an open-label, multicenter, first-in-human phase I dose-escalation trial of ivuxolimab. Adults with locally advanced or metastatic melanoma, renal cell carcinoma, hepatocellular carcinoma or head and neck squamous cell carcinoma were enrolled in the trial. CD4+ and CD8+ T cells were sorted separately from peripheral blood before TCR sequencing. Genomic DNA was isolated from the sorted cells so that the TCRbeta CDR3 region could be sequenced. The immunoSEQ Assay was used to sequence the TCRbeta CDR3 regions. The source is immuneACCESS, and TCRdb retained only in-frame sequences with V and J called. Part of the clones is not carried over; for the studies checked, unresolved V genes explain less than half of this, and the remainder is unexplained. The sample includes roughly 91,000 clones, with about 96% observed a single time. About 2% of the sample is held by the ten biggest clonotypes.

Results the study describes overall, beyond this receptor: At doses of 0.1 to 3.0 mg/kg, clonal expansion of both CD4+ and CD8+ blood T cells was observed from baseline to week 6. After ivuxolimab, more expanded clones were found on average in CD8+ T cells than in CD4+ T cells. Low levels of normalized T-cell clonal expansion were also seen in some patients who did not respond. Partial responders in the 0.1-3.0 mg/kg groups had among the lowest normalized peripheral clonal expansion, especially among CD8+ T cells. The antigen specificity of the clonally expanded peripheral T cells was not determined.

Here the sequenced sample was CD4+ or CD8+ T cells sorted from blood, taken in a trial of the OX40 agonist ivuxolimab. The sequence was obtained from an adult with an advanced solid tumor such as melanoma, head and neck, liver or kidney cancer. The sequence joins TRBV29-1 to TRBJ1-2; tentative D gene TRBD1, with 6 bases matching. The CDR3 reads as follows: CSVGGGRGGYTF. The sequenced DNA is TGCAGCGTAGGAGGGGGGCGAGGGGGCTACACCTTC.